Each of the 19 T cell receptor beta chains below was sequenced from the same sample in a study of CD8+ T cells in alopecia areata. Following extraction, RNA underwent reverse transcription to cDNA, which served as the sequencing template. Using immunoSEQ multiplex PCR, the repertoire was profiled, and TCRdb retains in-frame clones only, with some absent. This table has 98,000 or so clones, 59% appearing once. The sample taken for sequencing was CD8+ T cells sorted from blood. All receptors derive from a human donor in good health.

The chain is built from TRBV6-1 and TRBJ1-2; the match to TRBD1 covers 8 bases. The length of the CDR3 is 15 residues. V trimming: 7 bases; J trimming: 4 bases; junction bases outside the gene matches: 11. Germline V CDR1 and CDR2: MNHNS, SASEGT. The CDR3 DNA reads as TGTGCCAGCACCGAGCTGCAGGGGGCTAGCTATGGCTACACCTTC. Its translation: CASTELQGASYGYTF.

J is TRBJ1-1 and V is TRBV2; weak D call: TRBD1 (5 bases). This CDR3 spans 18 amino acids. The germline V gene has CDR1 SNHLY and CDR2 FYNNEI. Trimming removed 3 bases from V and 4 bases from J, with 24 bases in between. The CDR3 DNA is TGTGCCAGCAGTGACCCCCCTTCGTGGGCCGGGGGTGGCACTGAAGCTTTCTTT. It yields the protein CASSDPPSWAGGGTEAFF.

This clone was detected only once. The rearrangement uses TRBV4-3 and TRBJ2-6; a weak D match, TRBD2 (6 bases). The CDR3 totals 17 residues. The germline V gene has CDR1 LGHNA and CDR2 YSLEER. Trimming cost V 0 bases and J 9 bases, with 18 bases left between them. CDR3 coding DNA: TGCGCCAGCAGCCAAGAAGGCACAGCGGGTCGTGGCAACGTCCTGACTTTC. This sequence encodes CASSQEGTAGRGNVLTF.

The sample holds a few counts of this clone. The genes are TRBV2 and TRBJ2-5; 9 bases are shared with TRBD2. Germline lookup yields CDR1 SNHLY and CDR2 FYNNEI. With 6 bases clipped from V and 0 bases from J, the junction kept 5 bases outside the gene matches. The CDR3 is made up of 15 amino acids. The chain's CDR3 is CASSSGGPDQETQYF. The CDR3 DNA follows: TGTGCCAGCAGCAGCGGGGGGCCAGACCAAGAGACCCAGTACTTC.

This rearrangement joins TRBV7-6 to TRBJ2-5; D is possibly TRBD2 (6 bases). The V gene's germline CDR1 is SGHVS and CDR2 FNYEAQ. CDR3 length: 14 residues. V was clipped by 3 bases and J by 1 base, with 9 bases between them. The CDR3 DNA sequence: TGTGCCAGCAGCTTCCGGCGGGGCCAAGAGACCCAGTACTTC. Translation gives CASSFRRGQETQYF.

The chain is built from TRBV13 and TRBJ2-5; 11 bases map to TRBD2. Germline values: CDR1 PRHDT, CDR2 FYEKMQ (reference sequence). The length of the CDR3 is 16 residues. Unmatched junction bases numbered 7, after V lost 5 bases and J lost 2 bases. This CDR3 is CASSQLTSGDQETQYF. In DNA form, the CDR3 reads TGTGCCAGCAGCCAACTGACTAGCGGGGATCAAGAGACCCAGTACTTC.

The table lists this clone with many counts. This chain uses TRBV27 with TRBJ1-2, with 8 bases matching TRBD1. From germline, CDR1 is MNHEY and CDR2 SMNVEV (reference sequence). This CDR3 has 14 residues. With 8 bases clipped from V and 7 bases from J, the junction kept 12 bases outside the gene matches. The CDR3 DNA sequence: TGTGCCAGCGCGTCGACAGGGGACCCCGGTGGCTACACCTTC. Translated: CASASTGDPGGYTF.

V gene TRBV11-2 combines with J gene TRBJ2-1; D remains ambiguous. Trimming stripped 5 bases from V and 6 bases from J, with 8 bases between. This CDR3 has 12 amino acids. Germline lookup yields CDR1 SGHAT and CDR2 FQNNGV. CDR3 sequence reads: CASSPSTNEQFF. As DNA, the CDR3 is TGTGCCAGCAGCCCCTCTACCAATGAGCAGTTCTTC. Complete variable domain (other parts from reference TRBV11-2 and TRBJ2-1): EAGVAQSPRYKIIEKRQSVAFWCNPISGHATLYWYQQILGQGPKLLIQFQNNGVVDDSQLPKDRFSAERLKGVDSTLKIQPAKLEDSAVYLCASSPSTNEQFFGPGTRLTVL.

A single count supports this clone. The chain carries TRBV2 and TRBJ2-5; D perhaps matches TRBD1 (7 bases). Looked up from germline, CDR1 is SNHLY and CDR2 is FYNNEI. The V end lost 2 bases, the J end lost 2 bases, and 12 bases lay between the germline ends. This CDR3 spans 15 amino acids. CDR3: CASSEWGDRQETQYF. The CDR3 nucleotides are TGTGCCAGCAGTGAATGGGGGGACAGACAAGAGACCCAGTACTTC. The variable domain in full, with the rest retrieved from reference TRBV2 and TRBJ2-5, is EPEVTQTPSHQVTQMGQEVILRCVPISNHLYFYWYRQILGQKVEFLVSFYNNEISEKSEIFDDQFSVERPDGSNFTLKIRSTKLEDSAMYFCASSEWGDRQETQYFGPGTRLLVL.

This clone was detected ten times or more. This rearrangement joins TRBV6-4 to TRBJ2-1; D is uncertain. The V end was cut by 3 bases, the J end by 5 bases, with 8 bases between. CDR1 and CDR2 from the germline V gene are MRHNA and SNTAGT. This CDR3 contains 13 residues. Here the CDR3 reads CASSESDNNEQFF. CDR3 nucleotides: TGTGCCAGCAGTGAAAGTGACAACAATGAGCAGTTCTTC.

This clone is classed as medium-sized. The identical CDR3 is also encoded by other nucleotide sequences in the sample. The chain uses TRBV4-2 and TRBJ2-6; D ambiguous. CDR1 is LGHNA, CDR2 YNFKEQ, per germline. The CDR3 spans 16 residues. V was clipped by 0 bases and J by 1 base, with 7 bases between them. Here the CDR3 DNA reads TGTGCCAGCAGCCAAGATGGACCGTCTGGGGCCAACGTCCTGACTTTC. This codes for CASSQDGPSGANVLTF.

The rearrangement uses TRBV13 and TRBJ2-5; the match to TRBD1 covers 8 bases. The V segment lost 5 bases and the J segment 3 bases; nucleotides outside the gene matches: 11. Germline CDR1 is PRHDT and CDR2 is FYEKMQ (reference sequence). CDR3 length: 16 amino acids. The DNA of the CDR3 is TGTGCCAGCAGCCCCACCCCCCAGGGGGCGGAAGAGACCCAGTACTTC. Its translation is CASSPTPQGAEETQYF. The variable domain in full, with the rest retrieved from reference TRBV13 and TRBJ2-5, is AAGVIQSPRHLIKEKRETATLKCYPIPRHDTVYWYQQGPGQDPQFLISFYEKMQSDKGSIPDRFSAQQFSDYHSELNMSSLELGDSALYFCASSPTPQGAEETQYFGPGTRLLVL.

V usage is TRBV7-8 and J usage is TRBJ2-7; the D is unclear. Per germline, CDR1 SGHVS and CDR2 FQNEAQ. The CDR3 has 14 residues. Trimming shortened V by 5 bases and J by 2 bases, and 13 bases separated the two germline ends. As DNA, the CDR3 is TGTGCCAGCAGCCCTAATCCGGGTCCCTACGAGCAGTACTTC. As protein: CASSPNPGPYEQYF.

The chain links TRBV11-1 to TRBJ1-2; D call uncertain. The CDR3 is made up of 13 amino acids. CDR1 is SGHAT and CDR2 is FQDESV in the germline V gene (reference sequence). V shed 5 bases and J shed 2 bases, with 9 bases lying between them. The CDR3 DNA is TGTGCCAGCAGCGTCACCGAAAACTATGGCTACACCTTC. This codes for CASSVTENYGYTF.

This sequence joins TRBV6-1 and TRBJ2-3; the D call may be TRBD1 or TRBD2 (5 bases each). V lost 6 bases to trimming and J lost 11 bases, with 12 bases between them. Germline V CDR1 and CDR2: MNHNS, SASEGT. The CDR3 contains 11 residues. CDR3 nucleotides: TGTGCCAGCAGCTGGGACCCCGAGCAGTATTTT. This codes for CASSWDPEQYF.

The rearrangement uses TRBV5-1 and TRBJ1-6; D is unresolved. CDR1 and CDR2 (germline): SGHRS, YFSETQ. This CDR3 region has 13 residues. V lost 3 bases, J lost 7 bases, and 8 bases lay in between. The CDR3 protein is CASSYLENSPLHF. CDR3 in DNA: TGCGCCAGCAGCTACCTAGAGAATTCACCCCTCCACTTT.

The J gene is TRBJ2-5, the V gene TRBV5-6, with TRBD1 matching over 9 bases. The trim removed 1 base at V and 5 bases at J, leaving 3 bases unmatched. From germline, CDR1 is SGHDT and CDR2 YYEEEE. The length of the CDR3 is 14 residues. The chain's CDR3 is CASSLTGGRETQYF. The CDR3 bases are TGTGCCAGCAGCTTGACAGGGGGCCGGGAGACCCAGTACTTC.

The chain carries TRBV6-6 and TRBJ2-2; D not resolved. Trimming removed 1 base at V and 4 bases at J, with 7 bases between. CDR1 and CDR2 (germline): MNHNY, SVGAGI (reference sequence). The CDR3 is made up of 14 amino acids. This CDR3 is CASSYLRSTGELFF. CDR3 nucleotides: TGTGCCAGCAGTTACTTACGGAGCACCGGGGAGCTGTTTTTT.

The chain has TRBV2 and TRBJ2-7; 7 bases map to TRBD1. CDR3 size: 14 residues. Trimming took 7 bases from V and 5 from J; bases not matched to a gene: 11. Per germline, CDR1 SNHLY and CDR2 FYNNEI. CDR3 loop: CASTDRELPDEQYF. The CDR3 DNA reads TGTGCCAGCACTGACAGGGAACTCCCCGACGAGCAGTACTTC.